The T cell receptor (beta chain) under discussion was sequenced for a study of shared clonotypes between healthy human individuals. Sequencing used immunoSEQ multiplex PCR; TCRdb keeps in-frame clones, though not all of them. This sample carries about 2.4 million clones, approximately 93% of them seen once, and the ten largest clones take 0.36%. With 2 bases removed from V and 7 bases from J, the gap between germline ends came to 12 bases. This CDR3 contains 14 residues. CDR1 and CDR2 from the germline V gene are SGHRS and YFSETQ. Those who donated were healthy HIV-negative adults, with no recent acute infections or vaccinations reported.

Sequenced input: naive CD4+ T cells from PBMCs. Subset denoted: CD45RA+ positively selected. This receptor was identified in a man aged 18 to 29 in good health. Some clones in this sample may be carry-over from other donors' samples. This chain connects TRBV5-1 to TRBJ2-2, with D perhaps TRBD2 (5 bases). CDR3 in DNA: TGCGCCAGCAGCTTAGTCCTAGCTGACGGGGAGCTGTTTTTT. Its protein product is CASSLVLADGELFF. Looking up the rest from reference TRBV5-1 and TRBJ2-2 gives the full variable domain: KAGVTQTPRYLIKTRGQQVTLSCSPISGHRSVSWYQQTPGQGLQFLFEYFSETQRNKGNFPGRFSGRQFSNSRSEMNVSTLELGDSALYLCASSLVLADGELFFGEGSRLTVL.